These T cell receptor beta chains were read from a single sample in a study of blood T cell repertoires in COVID-19. Profiled with immunoSEQ multiplex PCR; TCRdb holds only in-frame clones, not every one. The repertoire holds over 85,000 clones, more than 75% seen once, with over 7.5% in the top ten. Sequenced sample: peripheral blood. The receptors were sampled from a man aged 60 to 69 with active or convalescent COVID-19. Both conserved end residues are part of each CDR3.

J gene	V gene	CDR3 protein
TRBJ2-3	TRBV12-3/TRBV12-4	CASGSTRTDTQYF
TRBJ2-1	TRBV28	CASSRTYEQFF
TRBJ1-6	TRBV6-6	CAGKAGGYNSPLHF
TRBJ2-7	TRBV5-1	CASSLAGDRGAEQYF
TRBJ1-5	TRBV16	CASSPGTGGHRYSNQPQHF
TRBJ1-2	TRBV6-5	CASSYSSNYGYTF
TRBJ2-5	TRBV5-1	CASSLAGLANRETQYF
TRBJ1-4	TRBV23-1	CASSPSATNEKLFF
TRBJ1-6	TRBV11-3	CASSPSTDNSPLHF
TRBJ1-2	TRBV6-5	CASSPIRDSYGYTF
TRBJ2-5	TRBV5-4	CASSRRLAEETQYF
TRBJ1-1	TRBV27	CASKPGQGRAFF
TRBJ2-2	TRBV10-2	CASRWLAGAGTGELFF
TRBJ2-1	TRBV7-8	CASSPSGGRQFF
TRBJ2-2	TRBV2	CASITLAGAGELFF
TRBJ2-1	TRBV11-2	CASKGGQSYNEQFF
TRBJ1-6	TRBV5-1	CASSISTDFNSPLHF
TRBJ2-3	TRBV7-9	CASSLTRTTGLASTDTQYF
TRBJ2-2	TRBV12-3/TRBV12-4	CASRLHSPGELFF
TRBJ1-6	TRBV6-5	CASMRDTVQNSPLHF
TRBJ2-1	TRBV5-1	CASSLVVSGASNEQFF
TRBJ2-7	TRBV5-4	CASSPSPGTGDYEQYF
TRBJ1-1	TRBV7-2	CASSLRVRTEAFF
TRBJ2-7	TRBV21-1	CASSKKGLSEQYF
TRBJ2-1	TRBV2	CASSHGTSGRSNEQFF
TRBJ2-1	TRBV14	CASSPPYWTSGRAEQFF
TRBJ2-1	TRBV7-2	CASSLGAGMVQFF
TRBJ1-1	TRBV5-6	CASSLTGLDTEAFF
TRBJ2-3	TRBV19	CASKKSWGGHTDTQYF
TRBJ2-7	TRBV5-1	CASSLEPGGSYEQYF
TRBJ1-3	TRBV4-3	CASSQGSTVLDTIYF
TRBJ2-1	TRBV9	CASSRRSGRINEQFF
TRBJ2-3	TRBV7-3	CASSSHMAEDTQYF
TRBJ2-7	TRBV18	CASSPPGPRNAEQYF
TRBJ1-1	TRBV2	CASSRTALNTEAFF
TRBJ2-7	TRBV28	CASSYRQVSYEQYF
TRBJ2-6	TRBV28	CASSPAGDGANVLTF
TRBJ1-2	TRBV25-1	CASTVRDRLRYGYTF
TRBJ1-1	TRBV7-2	CASSTGGLQRGAFF
TRBJ2-1	TRBV21-1	CASSPGPRDSFSYNEQFF
TRBJ2-1	TRBV7-8	CASSRTSGRTGEQFF
TRBJ1-3	TRBV5-1	CASSLDPRQGGNTIYF
TRBJ1-1	TRBV30	CAWSQTENTEAFF
TRBJ2-2	TRBV6-2/TRBV6-3	CASSYSPGVRTGELFF
TRBJ2-1	TRBV29-1	CSVEEVGGSSSYNEQFF
TRBJ2-6	TRBV7-2	CASSLNPGLGANVLTF
TRBJ2-5	TRBV6-5	CASRRGTSWETQYF
TRBJ2-2	TRBV29-1	CSGKAGSGELFF
TRBJ2-5	TRBV5-1	CASSLTGPNQETQYF